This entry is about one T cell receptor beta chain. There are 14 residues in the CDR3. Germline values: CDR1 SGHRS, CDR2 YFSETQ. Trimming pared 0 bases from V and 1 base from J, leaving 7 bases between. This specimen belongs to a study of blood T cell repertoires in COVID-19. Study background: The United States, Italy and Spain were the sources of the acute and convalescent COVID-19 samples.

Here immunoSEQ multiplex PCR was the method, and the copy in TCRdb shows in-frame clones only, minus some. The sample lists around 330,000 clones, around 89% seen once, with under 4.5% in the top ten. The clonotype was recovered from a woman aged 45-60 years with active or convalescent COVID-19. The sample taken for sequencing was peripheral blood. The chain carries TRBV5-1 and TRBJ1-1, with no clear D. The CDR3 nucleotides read TGCGCCAGCAGCTTGGATCTCCCGAACACTGAAGCTTTCTTT. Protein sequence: CASSLDLPNTEAFF.